There are a few counts of the clone carrying this TCR beta chain. The sample is drawn from a study of T cells in Graves' hyperthyroidism and ophthalmopathy. Patients having uncontrolled infection, another autoimmune disease, pregnancy or lactation were not included. The CDR3 regions of TCR beta were amplified from RNA transcripts. The HTBI primer set drove a first-round RT-PCR of the TCR CDR3. TCRdb used MiXCR to reprocess the multiplex PCR reads, holding one entry per CDR3 protein. The sample holds 350,000 to 400,000 distinct CDR3 sequences, approximately 15% seen once. Germline CDR1 reads MDHEN; CDR2 reads SYDVKM. CDR3 length: 14 residues.

The TCR comes from a woman aged 60 to 75 with Graves' hyperthyroidism. The chain employs TRBV28 and TRBJ2-7; TRBD2 matches at 9 bases. The closer fit of TRBJ2-1 to the DNA end suggests the J call may be wrong. The sequenced sample was blood. CDR3 nucleotides: TGTGCCAGCAGGGCTAGCGGGGCATCCTACGAGCAGTTCTTC. It is translated as CASRASGASYEQFF.